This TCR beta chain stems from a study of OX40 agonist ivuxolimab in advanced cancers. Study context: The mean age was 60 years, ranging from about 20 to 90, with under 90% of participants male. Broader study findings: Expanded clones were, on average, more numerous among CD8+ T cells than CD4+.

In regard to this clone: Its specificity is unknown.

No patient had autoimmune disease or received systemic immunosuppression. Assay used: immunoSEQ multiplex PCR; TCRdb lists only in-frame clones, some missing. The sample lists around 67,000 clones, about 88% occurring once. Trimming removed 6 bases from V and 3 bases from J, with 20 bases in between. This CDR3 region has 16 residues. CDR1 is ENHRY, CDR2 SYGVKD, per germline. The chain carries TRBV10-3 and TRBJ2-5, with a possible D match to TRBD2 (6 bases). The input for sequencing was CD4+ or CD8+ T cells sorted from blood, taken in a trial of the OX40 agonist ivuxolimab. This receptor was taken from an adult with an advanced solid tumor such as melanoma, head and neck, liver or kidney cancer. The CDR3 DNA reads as TGTGCCATCAGCGGGAGAGAGAGCGGGCCAGAAGAGACCCAGTACTTC. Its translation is CAISGRESGPEETQYF.